This T cell receptor (beta chain) was recorded in a study of tumor-infiltrating lymphocytes in localized non-small cell lung cancer. This clone was seen a single time. What it binds is unknown. Study-wide points: TCR sequencing covered a subset of patients with enough tissue. Immunotypes IM1 and IM2 had similar TCR-derived T-cell fractions. Different pieces of the same tissue went to different assays, confounding technical variation with intratumor heterogeneity.

Profiled with immunoSEQ multiplex PCR; TCRdb holds only in-frame clones, not every one. Here the sample spans around 17,000 clones, around 80% being singletons. This CDR3 region has 14 residues. Trimming left V 3 bases short and J 4 bases short, with 12 bases between. Germline values: CDR1 MDHEN, CDR2 SYDVKM. Sequenced: lung tumor tissue. This sequence joins TRBV28 and TRBJ1-2; D not resolved. This TCR was sampled from a human donor with non-small cell lung cancer. CDR3: CASSFGQAGYGYTF. The CDR3 coding sequence is TGTGCCAGCAGTTTCGGGCAAGCGGGCTATGGCTACACCTTC.